This TCR beta chain was captured in a study of blood T cells in healthy people across ages. Next came a second PCR, run for about 7 to 12 cycles, which used a sample-barcoded 5' primer along with a J-beta primer mix. From the 5' RACE reads, TCRdb called clonotypes with MiXCR, one entry per CDR3 protein. This sample has more than 1,400,000 distinct CDR3 sequences; 42% occur once, and the top ten carry 6.5% to 10%. Germline V CDR1 and CDR2: MGHRA, YSYEKL. CDR3 length: 15 amino acids. After removal of 6 bases from V and 1 base from J, the junction contained 8 bases not matched to a gene. The specimen was blood. This receptor was taken from a woman aged 18-29 years in good health. The chain carries TRBV4-1 and TRBJ2-5; 7 nucleotides agree with TRBD1. The DNA of the CDR3 is TGCGCCAGCAGAACCACTACAGGGGCCCAAGAGACCCAGTACTTC. Translation gives CASRTTTGAQETQYF.